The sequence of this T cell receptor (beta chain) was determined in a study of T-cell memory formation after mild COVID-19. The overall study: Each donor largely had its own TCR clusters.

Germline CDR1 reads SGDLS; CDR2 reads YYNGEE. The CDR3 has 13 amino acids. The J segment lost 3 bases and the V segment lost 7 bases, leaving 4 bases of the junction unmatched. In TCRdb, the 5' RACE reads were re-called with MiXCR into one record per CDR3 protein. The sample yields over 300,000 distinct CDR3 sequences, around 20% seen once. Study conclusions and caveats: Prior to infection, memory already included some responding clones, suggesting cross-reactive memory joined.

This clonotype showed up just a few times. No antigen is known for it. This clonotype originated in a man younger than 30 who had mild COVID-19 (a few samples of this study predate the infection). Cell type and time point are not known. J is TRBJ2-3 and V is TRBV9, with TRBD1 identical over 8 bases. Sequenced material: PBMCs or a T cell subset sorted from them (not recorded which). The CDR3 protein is CASGRGQTDTQYF. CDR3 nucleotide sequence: TGTGCCAGCGGCAGGGGGCAGACAGATACGCAGTATTTT. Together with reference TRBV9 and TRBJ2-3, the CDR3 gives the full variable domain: DSGVTQTPKHLITATGQRVTLRCSPRSGDLSVYWYQQSLDQGLQFLIQYYNGEERAKGNILERFSAQQFPDLHSELNLSSLELGDSALYFCASGRGQTDTQYFGPGTRLTVL.